The sample holds many counts of the clone carrying this T cell receptor (beta chain). A universal primer site arose from template switching, and cDNA bore unique molecular identifiers. TCRdb re-derived calls from the 5' RACE reads in MiXCR, one entry per CDR3 protein. The data show about 250,000 distinct CDR3 sequences, 7% to 8.5% seen once. This sample was included in a study of identical twins. The sample was also reused in another study, on yellow fever vaccine responses in identical twins.

Sequenced sample: CD8+ T cells sorted from blood. The sequence came from a woman between 18 and 30 years old in good health.

In DNA, the CDR3 is TGTGCTAGTGGTTTGTGGTCCGCAGGGGGGTATTTT. Translating gives CASGLWSAGGYF. V and J are TRBV12-5 and TRBJ2-3; 7 positions match TRBD1. The CDR3 runs 12 residues. Germline assignment: CDR1 LGHNT and CDR2 FRNRAP. The ends lost 2 bases at V and 14 bases at J; junction bases unmatched: 7.